One sample yielded the 27 T cell receptor beta chains listed below, sequenced in a study of blood T cells in healthy people across ages. Through a sample-barcoded 5' primer and a J-beta primer mix, a second PCR was run for roughly 6 to 11 cycles. TCRdb passed the 5' RACE reads through MiXCR, listing each CDR3 protein once. The sample lists 1.5 million to 2 million distinct CDR3 sequences, about 49% occurring once. Material: blood. Receptor source: a woman in her 40s in good health.

This clonotype was picked up a small number of times. The chain carries TRBV27 and TRBJ2-7; TRBD1 agrees at 9 bases. CDR3 size: 15 residues. CDR1 and CDR2 from the germline V gene are MNHEY and SMNVEV (reference sequence). The V segment lost 5 bases and the J segment 5 bases; nucleotides outside the gene matches: 10. The CDR3 coding sequence is TGTGCCAGCAGTAACAATCAGGACAGGGGCAACGAGCAGTACTTC. It encodes CASSNNQDRGNEQYF.

This chain uses TRBV29-1 with TRBJ2-1, with D perhaps TRBD2 (5 bases). Germline-derived CDR1 and CDR2 are SQVTM and ANQGSEA. The CDR3 has 12 amino acids. The V end lost 5 bases, the J end lost 4 bases, and 9 bases lay between the germline ends. CDR3 DNA: TGCAGCGTTACTGAGGGTTACAATGAGCAGTTCTTC. Its translation: CSVTEGYNEQFF.

This clonotype was observed once. Its ends do not fully match the called genes, so a read error is possible. The gene calls are TRBV7-2 and TRBJ2-1; a possible D gene is TRBD2 (6 bases). The CDR3 has 13 residues. The V gene's germline CDR1 is SGHTA and CDR2 FQGNSA. The CDR3 DNA reads TGTGTCAGCAGCCAAAGGAGGGTGAGTGAGCAGTTCTTC. Translated: CVSSQRRVSEQFF.

The chain is built from TRBV29-1 and TRBJ2-1; D gene uncertain. The DNA matches TRBJ2-7 better at its end, which makes the J call doubtful. Per germline, CDR1 SQVTM and CDR2 ANQGSEA. There are 16 residues in the CDR3. CDR3 loop: CSVEDPRASSYNEQYF. CDR3 bases: TGCAGCGTTGAAGATCCCCGCGCAAGTTCCTACAATGAGCAGTACTTC.

This clonotype was seen a handful of times. J is TRBJ2-5 and V is TRBV28; D may be TRBD1 (6 bases). The V end was cut by 5 bases, the J end by 1 base, with 11 bases between. The CDR3 sequence is 14 residues long. The germline CDR1 and CDR2 sequences are MDHEN and SYDVKM. As DNA, the CDR3 is TGTGCCAGCAGTGGACAGCGACCCCAAGAGACCCAGTACTTC. It specifies CASSGQRPQETQYF.

The rearrangement uses TRBV7-9 and TRBJ2-3; D is possibly TRBD1 (6 bases). Per germline, CDR1 SEHNR and CDR2 FQNEAQ (reference sequence). The CDR3 is 17 amino acids. The V gene lost 3 bases and the J gene lost 0 bases, with 16 bases spanning the gap. The chain's CDR3 is CASSFAGQRSSTDTQYF. Here the CDR3 DNA reads TGTGCCAGCAGCTTTGCAGGACAGCGGTCTAGCACAGATACGCAGTATTTT.

The chain carries TRBV7-2 and TRBJ2-5; maybe TRBD1 (6 bases). Trimming pared 1 base from V and 3 bases from J, leaving 9 bases between. The germline gives CDR1 SGHTA, CDR2 FQGNSA. This CDR3 has 14 amino acids. CDR3 protein: CASSLGGTKETQYF. As DNA, the CDR3 is TGTGCCAGCAGCTTAGGTGGGACAAAAGAGACCCAGTACTTC.

A few counts support this clonotype. The V gene is TRBV6-5, the J gene TRBJ2-3, with TRBD2 as a possible D gene (5 bases). The CDR3 spans 14 residues. The V gene lost 2 bases and the J gene lost 4 bases, with 10 bases spanning the gap. CDR1 is MNHEY and CDR2 is SVGAGI in the germline V gene. In DNA, the CDR3 is TGTGCCAGCAGTTACCAAAAGGGAGCAGATACGCAGTATTTT. It specifies CASSYQKGADTQYF.

This clonotype was seen only once. The chain couples TRBV7-2 to TRBJ2-7; no reliable D call. V lost 1 base and J lost 0, with 10 bases in between. CDR3 size: 15 residues. Germline V gene sequence: CDR1 SGHTA, CDR2 FQGNSA. The CDR3 loop is CASSLGEPISYEQYF. CDR3 in DNA: TGTGCCAGCAGCTTAGGGGAACCGATCTCCTACGAGCAGTACTTC.

This chain joins TRBV15 and TRBJ2-3, with D perhaps TRBD1 or TRBD2 (5 bases each). This CDR3 region has 14 residues. CDR1 is LNHNV and CDR2 is YYDKDF in the germline V gene (reference sequence). V was shortened by 5 bases and J by 4 bases, with 13 bases between the two germline ends. CDR3 sequence (DNA): TGTGCCACCAGCTGGGACGGGGAACCAGATACGCAGTATTTT. Its translation: CATSWDGEPDTQYF. Full variable domain (missing parts from reference TRBV15 and TRBJ2-3): DAMVIQNPRYQVTQFGKPVTLSCSQTLNHNVMYWYQQKSSQAPKLLFHYYDKDFNNEADTPDNFQSRRPNTSFCFLDIRSPGLGDTAMYLCATSWDGEPDTQYFGPGTRLTVL.

The chain recombines TRBV20-1 with TRBJ1-5, with D tentatively TRBD1 (5 bases). The CDR3 extends over 14 amino acids. V was cut by 2 bases and J by 6 bases, with 14 bases left in between. Germline CDR1 and CDR2: DFQATT and SNEGSKA (reference sequence). In nucleotides, the CDR3 is TGCAGTGCTAGATCGGGAAATCAGGGTCAGCCCCAGCATTTT. It is translated as CSARSGNQGQPQHF.

The V call is TRBV3-1, the J call TRBJ2-7; D assignment may be TRBD1 or TRBD2 (5 bases each). Trimming shortened V by 4 bases and J by 7 bases, and 23 bases separated the two germline ends. The V gene's germline CDR1 is LGHDT and CDR2 YNNKEL (reference sequence). CDR3 length: 16 amino acids. The CDR3 DNA reads TGTGCCAGCAGCCCCCCCGGGGCTAGCTCCTACAATGAGCAGTACTTC. Protein: CASSPPGASSYNEQYF.

The rearrangement joins TRBV6-4 to TRBJ2-3, with TRBD2 matching 8 bases. The ends lost 4 bases at V and 3 bases at J; junction bases unmatched: 9. Germline V lookup: CDR1 MRHNA, CDR2 SNTAGT. CDR3 size: 16 residues. CDR3 in DNA: TGTGCCAGCAGTGCCTACGGGGGGGTTCGGACAGATACGCAGTATTTT. Translated, it gives CASSAYGGVRTDTQYF.

Worth noting for this clonotype: Possible read error: a much larger clone is one base away. The CDR3 region is CASSGQGCETQYF. CDR3 bases: TGTGCCAGCAGCGGACAGGGATGTGAGACCCAGTACTTC. The chain recombines TRBV7-2 with TRBJ2-5; 8 bases line up with TRBD1. The CDR3 has 13 residues. Germline lookup yields CDR1 SGHTA and CDR2 FQGNSA. The V segment lost 5 bases and the J segment 5 bases; nucleotides outside the gene matches: 4.

This clonotype has only one observation. This chain joins TRBV6-5 and TRBJ2-6, with D possibly matching TRBD1 (6 bases). Trimming cost V 2 bases and J 0 bases, with 17 bases left between them. The CDR3 totals 19 residues. Germline CDR1 MNHEY, CDR2 SVGAGI. The CDR3 DNA is TGTGCCAGCAGTTACCGCCGGGACACAACCCTCTCTGGGGCCAACGTCCTGACTTTC. It translates to CASSYRRDTTLSGANVLTF.

The CDR3 loop is CASSYRDHEKLFF. CDR3 in DNA: TGTGCCAGCAGCTACCGGGATCATGAAAAACTGTTTTTT. This chain connects TRBV7-8 to TRBJ1-4, with no clear D. V lost 4 bases, J lost 6 bases, and 9 bases lay in between. This CDR3 region has 13 residues. Germline V lookup: CDR1 SGHVS, CDR2 FQNEAQ.

This clonotype was detected a few times. The J gene is TRBJ2-1, the V gene TRBV28; 9 bases line up with TRBD1. Germline-derived CDR1 and CDR2 are MDHEN and SYDVKM. Trimming took 5 bases from V and 12 from J; bases not matched to a gene: 17. The CDR3 is made up of 16 amino acids. This chain's CDR3 is CASSPPDRGRLGGQFF. DNA for the CDR3: TGTGCCAGCAGTCCACCGGACAGGGGCCGCCTGGGGGGGCAGTTCTTC.

The chain joins TRBV5-4 to TRBJ2-3, with D perhaps matching TRBD1 or TRBD2 (7 bases each). Looked up from germline, CDR1 is SGHNT and CDR2 is YYREEE (reference sequence). The CDR3 runs to 15 residues. Trimming cost V 0 bases and J 4 bases, with 12 bases left between them. The CDR3 protein is CASSLERDRADTQYF. CDR3 in DNA: TGTGCCAGCAGCTTGGAGCGGGACAGAGCAGATACGCAGTATTTT.

To note about this clonotype: A junction boundary mismatches the germline segment, possibly from a read error. This chain connects TRBV7-2 to TRBJ2-6; D perhaps matches TRBD1 (5 bases). Germline V gene sequence: CDR1 SGHTA, CDR2 FQGNSA. This CDR3 is built from 14 residues. CDR3 DNA: TGTGCCAGCAGCTTAACGGGTGGGGCCAACGTCCCGACTTTC. As protein: CASSLTGGANVPTF.

Comment on this clonotype: Because the CDR3's place on the DNA is in doubt, the DNA is left out and the CDR3 is given as listed by TCRdb. The gene calls are TRBV11-2 and TRBJ2-3; the D call in the table, TRBD1, was not verified against the DNA. CDR1 is SGHAT and CDR2 is FQNNGV in the germline V gene. The CDR3 has 13 residues if both end residues are counted. The CDR3 region is CTSSLSGPNTQYF.

This clonotype was counted only a few times. The CDR3 nucleotides are TGTGCCAGTGCCGGGACATCCAGCAACTATGGCTACACCTTC. It specifies CASAGTSSNYGYTF. The gene calls are TRBV6-2 or TRBV6-3 and TRBJ1-2; possibly TRBD1 for D (6 bases). The CDR3 consists of 14 residues. Trimming removed 9 bases from V and 2 bases from J, with 16 bases in between. Germline CDR1 MNHEY, CDR2 SVGEGT.

V is TRBV29-1 and J is TRBJ2-1; a possible D gene is TRBD2 (6 bases). With the DNA end fitting TRBJ2-7 better, the J assignment may be wrong. Germline lookup yields CDR1 SQVTM and CDR2 ANQGSEA. This CDR3 has 15 residues. The CDR3 DNA is TGCAGCGTTATATCCCGGGGGACGGCCTACAATGAGCAGTACTTC. Amino acids: CSVISRGTAYNEQYF.

This clonotype was seen many times. The CDR3 here is CASSLGFETQYF. In DNA form, the CDR3 reads TGTGCCAGCAGTTTGGGGTTCGAGACCCAGTACTTC. The J gene is TRBJ2-5, the V gene TRBV12-3 or TRBV12-4; no firm D call. The V and J ends lost 3 bases and 5 bases respectively, with 7 bases between them. The length of the CDR3 is 12 residues.

In the case of this clonotype: Mismatch with germline at one junction end may stem from a read error. This chain connects TRBV7-2 to TRBJ2-3; TRBD2 aligns across 7 bases. The CDR3 is 15 residues long. Germline V gene sequence: CDR1 SGHTA, CDR2 FQGNSA. Here the CDR3 reads CASGLGVQRGDTQYF. Written as DNA, the CDR3 is TGTGCCAGCGGCTTAGGGGTCCAGCGGGGAGATACGCAGTATTTT.

The rearrangement links TRBV5-1 to TRBJ1-1; D gene unclear. Germline CDR1 and CDR2: SGHRS and YFSETQ. The CDR3 is 12 amino acids. Between the trimmed V and J ends, which lost 2 bases and 1 base, there was a span of 3 bases. The CDR3, as DNA: TGCGCCAGCAGCTTCACGAACACTGAAGCTTTCTTT. Translating gives CASSFTNTEAFF.

The chain carries TRBV5-1 and TRBJ2-5, with 7 positions matching TRBD1. Germline values: CDR1 SGHRS, CDR2 YFSETQ. The CDR3 contains 15 residues. Trimming at V came to 5 bases and at J to 3 bases, leaving 10 bases not matched to a gene. Here the CDR3 reads CASRHTPGTEETQYF. Here the CDR3 DNA reads TGCGCCAGCAGGCATACCCCCGGGACAGAAGAGACCCAGTACTTC.

The J gene is TRBJ2-5, the V gene TRBV7-8; D gene unclear. The CDR3 contains 15 residues. Germline CDR1 SGHVS, CDR2 FQNEAQ. V was cut by 5 bases and J by 0 bases, with 13 bases left in between. The CDR3 loop reads CASSPSPSNQETQYF. DNA for the CDR3: TGTGCCAGCAGCCCTTCCCCTTCGAACCAAGAGACCCAGTACTTC.